Below are 5 T cell receptor beta chains sequenced from a single sample in a study of cytomegalovirus exposure and HLA in healthy donors. Primers: 60 Vbeta forward and 13 Jbeta reverse. Here immunoSEQ multiplex PCR was the method, and the copy in TCRdb shows in-frame clones only, minus some. Among roughly 160,000 clones listed, under 85% were seen once. Sample: PBMCs. The source is a woman aged 18-29 years in good health and CMV-seropositive.

This sequence joins TRBV15 and TRBJ1-2, with D perhaps matching TRBD1 (6 bases). The CDR3 loop spans 16 amino acids. Trimming shortened V by 5 bases and J by 7 bases, and 23 bases separated the two germline ends. The germline gives CDR1 LNHNV, CDR2 YYDKDF (reference sequence). CDR3 nucleotide sequence: TGTGCCACCAGCGGCAGGGGCCCACAAACTTATCGTGGCTACACCTTC. Translated: CATSGRGPQTYRGYTF.

The sample holds one count of this clone. In DNA form, the CDR3 reads TGTGCCAGCTCACCACCACAGGGTGAGTCCTACGAGCAGTACTTC. Translation: CASSPPQGESYEQYF. This sequence joins TRBV18 and TRBJ2-7; D is possibly TRBD1 (6 bases). There are 15 residues in the CDR3. V lost 0 bases and J 1 base, leaving 10 bases between the germline ends. Germline V gene data show CDR1 as KGHSH and CDR2 as LQKENI.

This clone was picked up a small number of times. This chain connects TRBV2 to TRBJ1-5, with D maybe TRBD1 (5 bases). V lost 6 bases and J 7 bases, leaving 19 bases between the germline ends. The V gene's germline CDR1 is SNHLY and CDR2 FYNNEI. This CDR3 has 15 residues. For the CDR3, the DNA is TGTGCCAGCAGGCTCTCGACGGGGGATGGGCAGCCCCAGCATTTT. Its protein is CASRLSTGDGQPQHF.

The V and J genes are TRBV28 and TRBJ1-2; 7 nucleotides line up with TRBD1. The junction had 2 bases not matched to a gene; V was cut back by 6 bases and J by 4 bases. Germline V gene sequence: CDR1 MDHEN, CDR2 SYDVKM. The CDR3 is 12 amino acids. This CDR3 is CASRWDSYGYTF. The CDR3 nucleotides read TGTGCCAGCAGGTGGGACAGCTATGGCTACACCTTC.

The chain's CDR3 is CAWSAPLGGETQYF. The CDR3 DNA reads TGTGCCTGGAGTGCCCCACTAGGCGGTGAGACCCAGTACTTC. The chain couples TRBV30 to TRBJ2-5; a weak D match, TRBD2 (5 bases). CDR1 is GTSNPN, CDR2 SVGIG, per germline (reference sequence). The CDR3 covers 14 residues. V lost 1 base and J 5 bases, leaving 14 bases between the germline ends. The full variable domain, rest sourced from reference TRBV30 and TRBJ2-5, is SQTIHQWPATLVQPVGSPLSLECTVEGTSNPNLYWYRQAAGRGLQLLFYSVGIGQISSEVPQNLSASRPQDRQFILSSKKLLLSDSGFYLCAWSAPLGGETQYFGPGTRLLVL.